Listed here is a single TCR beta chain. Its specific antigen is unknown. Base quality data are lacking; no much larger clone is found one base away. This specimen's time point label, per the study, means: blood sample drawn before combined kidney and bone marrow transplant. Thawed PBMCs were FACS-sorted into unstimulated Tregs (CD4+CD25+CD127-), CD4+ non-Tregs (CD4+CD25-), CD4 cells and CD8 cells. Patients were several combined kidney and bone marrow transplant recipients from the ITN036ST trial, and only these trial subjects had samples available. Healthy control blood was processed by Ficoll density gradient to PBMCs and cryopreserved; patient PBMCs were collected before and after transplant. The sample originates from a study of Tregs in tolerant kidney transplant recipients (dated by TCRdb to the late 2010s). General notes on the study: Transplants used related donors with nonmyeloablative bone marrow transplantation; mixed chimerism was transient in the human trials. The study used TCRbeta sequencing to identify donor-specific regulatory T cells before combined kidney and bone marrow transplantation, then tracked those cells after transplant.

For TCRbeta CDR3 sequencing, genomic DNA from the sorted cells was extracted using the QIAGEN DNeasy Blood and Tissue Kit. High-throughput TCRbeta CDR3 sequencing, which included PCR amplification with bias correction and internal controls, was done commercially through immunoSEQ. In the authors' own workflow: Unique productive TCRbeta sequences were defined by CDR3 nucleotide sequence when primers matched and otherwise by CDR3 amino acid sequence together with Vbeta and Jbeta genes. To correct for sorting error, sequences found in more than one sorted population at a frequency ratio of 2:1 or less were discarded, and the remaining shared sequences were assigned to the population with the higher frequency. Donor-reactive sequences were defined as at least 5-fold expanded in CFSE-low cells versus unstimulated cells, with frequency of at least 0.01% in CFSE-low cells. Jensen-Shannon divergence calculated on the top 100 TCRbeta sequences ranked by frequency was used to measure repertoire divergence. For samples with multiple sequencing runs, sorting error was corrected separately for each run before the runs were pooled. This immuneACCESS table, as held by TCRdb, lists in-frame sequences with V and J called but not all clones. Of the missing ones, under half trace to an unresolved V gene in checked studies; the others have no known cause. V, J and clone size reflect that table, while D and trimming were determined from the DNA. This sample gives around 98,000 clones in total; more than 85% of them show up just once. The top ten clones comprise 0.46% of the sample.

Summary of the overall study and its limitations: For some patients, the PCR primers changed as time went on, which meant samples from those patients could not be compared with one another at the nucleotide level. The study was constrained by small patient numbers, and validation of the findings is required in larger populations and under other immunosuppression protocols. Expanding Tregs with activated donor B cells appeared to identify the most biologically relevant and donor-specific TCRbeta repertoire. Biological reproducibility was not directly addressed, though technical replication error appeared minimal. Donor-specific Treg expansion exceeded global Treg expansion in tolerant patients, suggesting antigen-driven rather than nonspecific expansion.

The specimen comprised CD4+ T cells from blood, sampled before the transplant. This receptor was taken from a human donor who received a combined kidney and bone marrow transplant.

Read as DNA, the sequence is TGCGCCAGCTCCCCGACAGGGGGTGGCTATGGCTACACCTTC. The resulting protein is CASSPTGGGYGYTF. The rearrangement joined TRBV5-1 to TRBJ1-2; TRBD1 aligns with 9 central bases. V loses 7 bases at its end and J loses 4 bases; junction bases beyond the gene matches: 8. From a lookup of the germline V gene, CDR1 and CDR2 are SGHRS and YFSETQ. The CDR3 holds 14 amino acids from the cysteine to the phenylalanine. Kept here is only the CDR3 DNA, which spans 42 bases and is read in frame from base 1.